These T cell receptor beta chains were read from a single sample in a study of control samples from healthy donors and cancer patients. TCRdb keeps only in-frame clones here, not all; method: immunoSEQ multiplex PCR. The sample has approximately 92,000 clones, 93% seen once. Sequencing was done on a sample of blood. These receptors originate from a woman aged 30 to 39 in good health. Both conserved end residues are part of each CDR3. The order of the fields is J gene, D gene, clone size, V gene, CDR3 protein, CDR3 DNA. A D gene is named only where the DNA matches it firmly. Not every row has a clone size; where given, it reads once, few, many or a size class.

J: TRBJ2-1
D: TRBD1
size: -
V: TRBV6-5
CDR3: CASRAKDRGGNEQFF
DNA: TGTGCCAGCAGAGCAAAGGACAGGGGGGGTAATGAGCAGTTCTTC

J: TRBJ2-4
D: -
size: -
V: TRBV9
CDR3: CASSVEGSRDPQYF
DNA: TGTGCCAGCAGCGTAGAAGGATCCAGGGACCCTCAGTACTTC

J: TRBJ1-5
D: -
size: -
V: TRBV4-2
CDR3: CASSQVIQPGQPQHF
DNA: TGTGCCAGCAGCCAAGTCATCCAGCCCGGTCAGCCCCAGCATTTT

J: TRBJ2-1
D: TRBD2
size: few
V: TRBV6-4
CDR3: CASSKWDSGDYNEQFF
DNA: TGTGCCAGCAGTAAATGGGATAGCGGGGATTACAATGAGCAGTTCTTC

J: TRBJ2-1
D: TRBD2
size: -
V: TRBV7-9
CDR3: CASSYTEGIIAGDEQFF
DNA: TGTGCCAGCAGCTACACCGAGGGGATTATAGCGGGAGATGAGCAGTTCTTC

J: TRBJ2-7
D: TRBD2
size: few
V: TRBV3-1/TRBV3-2
CDR3: CASSHFISGRSSYEQYF
DNA: TGTGCCAGCAGCCATTTTATCAGCGGGAGGAGCTCCTACGAGCAGTACTTC

J: TRBJ2-2
D: -
size: -
V: TRBV19
CDR3: CASRDFANTGELFF
DNA: TGTGCCAGTAGGGACTTCGCGAACACCGGGGAGCTGTTTTTT

J: TRBJ1-1
D: -
size: -
V: TRBV2
CDR3: CASSLTEGLNTEAFF
DNA: TGTGCCAGCAGCCTGACAGAAGGGTTGAACACTGAAGCTTTCTTT

J: TRBJ2-3
D: TRBD2
size: once
V: TRBV27
CDR3: CASSLYRGGTDTQYF
DNA: TGTGCCAGCAGTTTATACCGGGGGGGCACAGATACGCAGTATTTT

J: TRBJ1-4
D: -
size: -
V: TRBV5-1
CDR3: CASSDVLGSGEKLFF
DNA: TGCGCCAGCAGCGACGTACTCGGGAGTGGGGAAAAACTGTTTTTT

J: TRBJ1-5
D: -
size: -
V: TRBV27
CDR3: CASSSGGGRSNQPQHF
DNA: TGTGCCAGCAGTTCCGGCGGCGGGCGTAGCAATCAGCCCCAGCATTTT

J: TRBJ2-7
D: TRBD1
size: -
V: TRBV27
CDR3: CASSLNRGPYEQYF
DNA: TGTGCCAGCAGTTTGAACAGGGGACCCTACGAGCAGTACTTC

J: TRBJ2-7
D: -
size: -
V: TRBV11-3
CDR3: CASSLFQSYEQYF
DNA: TGTGCCAGCAGCTTATTCCAATCCTACGAGCAGTACTTC

J: TRBJ1-4
D: TRBD1
size: -
V: TRBV4-2
CDR3: CASSQATGAGNEKLFF
DNA: TGTGCCAGCAGCCAAGCCACAGGGGCGGGTAATGAAAAACTGTTTTTT

J: TRBJ2-1
D: -
size: -
V: TRBV7-9
CDR3: CASSSPLPNYNEQFF
DNA: TGTGCCAGCAGCTCACCCTTACCAAACTACAATGAGCAGTTCTTC

J: TRBJ2-1
D: TRBD2
size: -
V: TRBV10-2
CDR3: CASRPSGGDYNEQFF
DNA: TGCGCCAGCAGACCTAGCGGGGGGGACTACAATGAGCAGTTCTTC

J: TRBJ1-1
D: -
size: -
V: TRBV30
CDR3: CAWGGVGSTEAFF
DNA: TGTGCCTGGGGGGGGGTTGGTAGCACTGAAGCTTTCTTT

J: TRBJ1-3
D: -
size: -
V: TRBV16
CDR3: CASSQSGRISGNTIYF
DNA: TGTGCCAGCAGCCAATCGGGGCGGATCTCTGGAAACACCATATATTTT

J: TRBJ1-5
D: TRBD1
size: -
V: TRBV30
CDR3: CAWSDRGNQPQHF
DNA: TGTGCCTGGAGCGACAGGGGCAATCAGCCCCAGCATTTT

J: TRBJ2-3
D: TRBD2
size: -
V: TRBV5-1
CDR3: CASRTSGGLRTDTQYF
DNA: TGCGCCAGCAGGACTAGCGGGGGGCTACGCACAGATACGCAGTATTTT

J: TRBJ2-5
D: -
size: once
V: TRBV9
CDR3: CASSGTGVETQYF
DNA: TGTGCCAGCAGCGGAACAGGTGTCGAGACCCAGTACTTC

J: TRBJ1-6
D: -
size: -
V: TRBV5-1
CDR3: CASSLKGPNSPLHF
DNA: TGCGCCAGCAGCTTGAAGGGACCGAATTCACCCCTCCACTTT

J: TRBJ2-5
D: -
size: -
V: TRBV5-1
CDR3: CASRSGLNSEETQYF
DNA: TGCGCCAGCAGATCGGGACTTAACTCGGAGGAGACCCAGTACTTC

J: TRBJ1-5
D: -
size: -
V: TRBV28
CDR3: CASSSRRLPYNQPQHF
DNA: TGTGCCAGCAGTTCCCGACGCCTTCCTTACAATCAGCCCCAGCATTTT

J: TRBJ1-2
D: -
size: -
V: TRBV29-1
CDR3: CSVELSYGYTF
DNA: TGCAGCGTTGAACTATCCTATGGCTACACCTTC

J: TRBJ1-5
D: -
size: few
V: TRBV15
CDR3: CATSSNQGMTQPQHF
DNA: TGTGCCACCAGCAGTAACCAGGGGATGACTCAGCCCCAGCATTTT

J: TRBJ2-2
D: -
size: -
V: TRBV6-5
CDR3: CASSWGSNTGELFF
DNA: TGTGCCAGCAGTTGGGGGTCGAACACCGGGGAGCTGTTTTTT

J: TRBJ1-1
D: -
size: -
V: TRBV10-1
CDR3: CASSESKRAEAFF
DNA: TGCGCCAGCAGTGAGTCTAAAAGGGCTGAAGCTTTCTTT

J: TRBJ2-7
D: -
size: -
V: TRBV11-2
CDR3: CASSLGGGSSYEQYF
DNA: TGTGCCAGCAGCTTAGGGGGAGGTAGCTCCTACGAGCAGTACTTC

J: TRBJ1-1
D: -
size: -
V: TRBV28
CDR3: CASSLALKAFF
DNA: TGTGCCAGCAGTTTGGCGTTGAAAGCTTTCTTT

J: TRBJ2-3
D: -
size: -
V: TRBV2
CDR3: CASSESPAIPDTQYF
DNA: TGTGCCAGCAGCGAGTCCCCCGCGATTCCAGATACGCAGTATTTT

J: TRBJ2-3
D: -
size: once
V: TRBV5-1
CDR3: CASSLAQITDTQYF
DNA: TGCGCCAGCAGCTTGGCTCAGATCACAGATACGCAGTATTTT

J: TRBJ2-1
D: -
size: -
V: TRBV4-1
CDR3: CASSQVARNNEQFF
DNA: TGCGCCAGCAGCCAAGTTGCCCGTAACAATGAGCAGTTCTTC

J: TRBJ1-3
D: -
size: -
V: TRBV9
CDR3: CASSGVLLTGNTIYF
DNA: TGTGCCAGCAGCGGTGTACTCCTTACTGGAAACACCATATATTTT

J: TRBJ1-1
D: -
size: -
V: TRBV18
CDR3: CASSPGGLNTEAFF
DNA: TGTGCCAGCTCACCAGGGGGCCTAAACACTGAAGCTTTCTTT